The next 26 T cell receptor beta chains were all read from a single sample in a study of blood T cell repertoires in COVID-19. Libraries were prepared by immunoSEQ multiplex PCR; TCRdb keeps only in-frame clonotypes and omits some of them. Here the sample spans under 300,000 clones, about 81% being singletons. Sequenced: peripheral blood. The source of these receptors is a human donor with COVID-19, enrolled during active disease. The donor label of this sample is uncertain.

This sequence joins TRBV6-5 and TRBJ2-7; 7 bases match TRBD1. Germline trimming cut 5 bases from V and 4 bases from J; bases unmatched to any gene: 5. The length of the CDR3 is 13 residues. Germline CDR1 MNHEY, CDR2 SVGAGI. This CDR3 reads CASSRPGGYEQYF. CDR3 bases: TGTGCCAGCAGTCGGCCAGGGGGATACGAGCAGTACTTC.

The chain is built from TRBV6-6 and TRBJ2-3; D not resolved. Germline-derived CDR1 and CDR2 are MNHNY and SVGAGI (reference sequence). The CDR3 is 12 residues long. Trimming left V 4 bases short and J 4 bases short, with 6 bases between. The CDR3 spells CASSSQADTQYF. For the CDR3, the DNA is TGTGCCAGCAGTTCCCAGGCAGATACGCAGTATTTT.

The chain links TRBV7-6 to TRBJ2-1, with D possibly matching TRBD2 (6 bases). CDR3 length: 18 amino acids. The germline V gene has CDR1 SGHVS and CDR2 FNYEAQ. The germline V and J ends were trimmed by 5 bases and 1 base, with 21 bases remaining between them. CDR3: CASSPLMLAGPSYNEQFF. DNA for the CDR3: TGTGCCAGCAGCCCCCTAATGTTGGCGGGACCGTCCTACAATGAGCAGTTCTTC.

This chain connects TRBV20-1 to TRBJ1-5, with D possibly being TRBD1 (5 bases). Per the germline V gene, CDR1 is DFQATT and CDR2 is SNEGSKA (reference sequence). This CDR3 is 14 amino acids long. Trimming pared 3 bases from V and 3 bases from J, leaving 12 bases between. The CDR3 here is CSASRQPPNQPQHF. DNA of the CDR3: TGCAGTGCTAGTCGACAGCCGCCCAATCAGCCCCAGCATTTT.

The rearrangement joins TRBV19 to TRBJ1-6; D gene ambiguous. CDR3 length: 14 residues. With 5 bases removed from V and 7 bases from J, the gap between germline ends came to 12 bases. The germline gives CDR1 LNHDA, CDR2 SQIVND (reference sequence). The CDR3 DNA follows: TGTGCCAGTAGTTCAACGAGGGTGAATTCACCCCTCCACTTT. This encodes CASSSTRVNSPLHF.

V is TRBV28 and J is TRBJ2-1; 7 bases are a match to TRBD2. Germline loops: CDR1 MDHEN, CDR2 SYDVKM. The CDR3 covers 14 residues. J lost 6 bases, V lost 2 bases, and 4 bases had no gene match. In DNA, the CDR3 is TGTGCCAGCAGTTTAGGACTAGTCCCCAATGAGCAGTTCTTC. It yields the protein CASSLGLVPNEQFF.

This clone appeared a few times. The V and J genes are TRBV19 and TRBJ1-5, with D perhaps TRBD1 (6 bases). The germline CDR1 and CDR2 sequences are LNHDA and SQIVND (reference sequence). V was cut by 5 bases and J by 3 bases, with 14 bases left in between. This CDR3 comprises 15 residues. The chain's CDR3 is CASSPLTGDNQPQHF. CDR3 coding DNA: TGTGCCAGTAGTCCCCTGACAGGTGACAATCAGCCCCAGCATTTT.

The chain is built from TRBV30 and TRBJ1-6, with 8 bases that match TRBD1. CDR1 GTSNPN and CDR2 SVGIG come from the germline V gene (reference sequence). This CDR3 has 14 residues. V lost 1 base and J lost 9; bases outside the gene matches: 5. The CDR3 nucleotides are TGTGCCTGGAGTGCGGACAGGGAAGGTTCACCCCTCCACTTT. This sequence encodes CAWSADREGSPLHF.

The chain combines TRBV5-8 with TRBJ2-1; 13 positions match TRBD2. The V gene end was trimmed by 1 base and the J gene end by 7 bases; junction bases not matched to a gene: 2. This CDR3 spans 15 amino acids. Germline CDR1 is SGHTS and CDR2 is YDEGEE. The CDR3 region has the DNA TGTGCCAGCAGCTTGTTGGGACTAGCGGGAAATGAGCAGTTCTTC. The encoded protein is CASSLLGLAGNEQFF.

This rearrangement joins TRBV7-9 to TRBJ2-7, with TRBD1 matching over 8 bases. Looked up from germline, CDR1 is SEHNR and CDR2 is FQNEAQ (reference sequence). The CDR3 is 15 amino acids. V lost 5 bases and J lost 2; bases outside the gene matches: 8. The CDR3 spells CASSPRDRGAYEQYF. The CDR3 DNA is TGTGCCAGCAGCCCCCGAGACAGGGGCGCCTACGAGCAGTACTTC.

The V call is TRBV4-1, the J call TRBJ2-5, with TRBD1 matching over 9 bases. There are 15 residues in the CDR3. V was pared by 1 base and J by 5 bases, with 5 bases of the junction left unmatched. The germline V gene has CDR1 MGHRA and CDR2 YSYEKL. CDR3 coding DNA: TGCGCCAGCAGCCAAGGGGACAGGGATCAGGAGACCCAGTACTTC. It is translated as CASSQGDRDQETQYF.

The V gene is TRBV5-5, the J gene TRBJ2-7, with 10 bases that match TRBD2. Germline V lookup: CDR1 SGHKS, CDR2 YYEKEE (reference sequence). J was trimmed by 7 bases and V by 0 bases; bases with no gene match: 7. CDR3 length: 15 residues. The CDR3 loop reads CASSLDLAGAREQYF. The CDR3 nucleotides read TGTGCCAGCAGCTTGGACCTAGCGGGAGCTAGGGAGCAGTACTTC.

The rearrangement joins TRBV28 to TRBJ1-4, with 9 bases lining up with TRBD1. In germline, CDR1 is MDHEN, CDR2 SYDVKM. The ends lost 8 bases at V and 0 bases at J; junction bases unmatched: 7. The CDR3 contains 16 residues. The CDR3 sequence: CASGGQGRATNEKLFF. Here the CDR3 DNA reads TGTGCCAGCGGTGGACAGGGGAGAGCAACTAATGAAAAACTGTTTTTT.

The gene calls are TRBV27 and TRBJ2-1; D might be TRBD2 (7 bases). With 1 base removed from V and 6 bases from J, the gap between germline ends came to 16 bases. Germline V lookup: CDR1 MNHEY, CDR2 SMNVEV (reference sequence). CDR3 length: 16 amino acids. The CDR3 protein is CASSLWGGLGFNEQFF. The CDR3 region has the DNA TGTGCCAGCAGTTTATGGGGGGGGCTAGGGTTCAATGAGCAGTTCTTC.

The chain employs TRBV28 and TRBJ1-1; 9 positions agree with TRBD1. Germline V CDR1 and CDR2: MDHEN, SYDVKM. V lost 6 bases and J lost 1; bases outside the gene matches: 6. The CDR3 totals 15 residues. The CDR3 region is CASSRTGAPNTEAFF. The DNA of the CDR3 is TGTGCCAGCAGCCGGACAGGGGCACCGAACACTGAAGCTTTCTTT. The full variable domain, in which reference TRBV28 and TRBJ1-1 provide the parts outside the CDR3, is DVKVTQSSRYLVKRTGEKVFLECVQDMDHENMFWYRQDPGLGLRLIYFSYDVKMKEKGDIPEGYSVSREKKERFSLILESASTNQTSMYLCASSRTGAPNTEAFFGQGTRLTVV.

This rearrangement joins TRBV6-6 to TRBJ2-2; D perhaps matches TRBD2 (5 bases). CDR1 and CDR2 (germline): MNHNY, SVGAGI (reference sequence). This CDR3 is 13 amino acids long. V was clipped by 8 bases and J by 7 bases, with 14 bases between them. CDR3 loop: CASGGMIVGELFF. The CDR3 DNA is TGTGCCAGCGGAGGTATGATCGTCGGGGAGCTGTTTTTT.

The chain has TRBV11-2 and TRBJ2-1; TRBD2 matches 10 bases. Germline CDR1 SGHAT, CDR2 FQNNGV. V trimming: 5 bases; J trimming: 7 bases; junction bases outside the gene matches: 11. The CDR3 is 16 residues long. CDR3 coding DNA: TGTGCCAGCAGCGCCCTTAGCGGGAGGTTCTGGAATGAGCAGTTCTTC. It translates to CASSALSGRFWNEQFF.

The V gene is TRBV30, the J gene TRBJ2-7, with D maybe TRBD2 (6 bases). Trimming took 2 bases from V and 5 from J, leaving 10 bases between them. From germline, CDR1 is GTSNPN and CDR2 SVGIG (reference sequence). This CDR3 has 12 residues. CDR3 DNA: TGTGCCTGGAGTAGGGGCGGGGACGAGCAGTACTTC. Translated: CAWSRGGDEQYF.

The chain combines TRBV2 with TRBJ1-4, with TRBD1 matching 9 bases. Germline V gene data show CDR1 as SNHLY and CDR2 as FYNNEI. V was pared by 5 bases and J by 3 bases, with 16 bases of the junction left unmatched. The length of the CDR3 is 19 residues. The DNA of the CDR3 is TGTGCCAGCAGTTTAAACCCGACAGGGGGTTATGTAGCTAATGAAAAACTGTTTTTT. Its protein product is CASSLNPTGGYVANEKLFF.

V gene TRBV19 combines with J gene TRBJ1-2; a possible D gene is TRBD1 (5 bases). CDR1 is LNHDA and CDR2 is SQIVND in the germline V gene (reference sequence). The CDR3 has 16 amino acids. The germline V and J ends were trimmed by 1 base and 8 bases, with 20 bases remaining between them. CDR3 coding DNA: TGTGCCAGTAGTATAGCAGCGGGACGGCTCTCCTTAGGCTACACCTTC. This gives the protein CASSIAAGRLSLGYTF.

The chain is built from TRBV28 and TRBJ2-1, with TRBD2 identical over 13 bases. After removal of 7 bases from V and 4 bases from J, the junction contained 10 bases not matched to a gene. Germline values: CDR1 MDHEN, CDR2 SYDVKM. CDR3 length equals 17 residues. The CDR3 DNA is TGTGCCAGCACCTTCGGGGGACTAGCGGGACGTTACAATGAGCAGTTCTTC. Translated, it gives CASTFGGLAGRYNEQFF.

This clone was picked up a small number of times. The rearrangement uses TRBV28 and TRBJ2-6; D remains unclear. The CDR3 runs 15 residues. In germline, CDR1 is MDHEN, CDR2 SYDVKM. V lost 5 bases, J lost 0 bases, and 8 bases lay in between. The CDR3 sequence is CASSTTFSGANVLTF. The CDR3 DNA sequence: TGTGCCAGCAGTACGACATTCTCTGGGGCCAACGTCCTGACTTTC. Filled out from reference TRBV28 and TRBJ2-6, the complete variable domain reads DVKVTQSSRYLVKRTGEKVFLECVQDMDHENMFWYRQDPGLGLRLIYFSYDVKMKEKGDIPEGYSVSREKKERFSLILESASTNQTSMYLCASSTTFSGANVLTFGAGSRLTVL.

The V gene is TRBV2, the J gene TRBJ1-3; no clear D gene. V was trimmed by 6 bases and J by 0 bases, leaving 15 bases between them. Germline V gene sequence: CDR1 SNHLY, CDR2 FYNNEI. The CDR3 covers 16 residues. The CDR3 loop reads CASSESTPLSGNTIYF. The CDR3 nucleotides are TGTGCCAGCAGCGAAAGTACTCCCCTCTCTGGAAACACCATATATTTT.

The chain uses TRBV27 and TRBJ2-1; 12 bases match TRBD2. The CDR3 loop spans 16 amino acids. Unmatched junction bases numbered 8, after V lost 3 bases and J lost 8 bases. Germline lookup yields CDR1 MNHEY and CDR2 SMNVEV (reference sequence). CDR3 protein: CASSLLLAGGMYEQFF. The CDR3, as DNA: TGTGCCAGCAGTTTGTTACTAGCGGGAGGAATGTATGAGCAGTTCTTC.

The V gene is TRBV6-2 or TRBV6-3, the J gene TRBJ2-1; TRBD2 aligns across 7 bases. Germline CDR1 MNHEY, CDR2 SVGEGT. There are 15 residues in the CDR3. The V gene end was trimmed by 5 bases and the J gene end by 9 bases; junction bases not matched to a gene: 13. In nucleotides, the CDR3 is TGTGCCAGCAGTACCGACGGCGGGAGTCATAGTGAGCAGTTCTTC. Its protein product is CASSTDGGSHSEQFF.

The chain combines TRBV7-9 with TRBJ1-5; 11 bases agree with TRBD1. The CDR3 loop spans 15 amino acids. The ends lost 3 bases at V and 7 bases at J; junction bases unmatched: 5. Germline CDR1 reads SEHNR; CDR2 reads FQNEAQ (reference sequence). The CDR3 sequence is CASSFGQGAWQPQHF. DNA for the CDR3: TGTGCCAGCAGCTTTGGACAGGGGGCTTGGCAGCCCCAGCATTTT.